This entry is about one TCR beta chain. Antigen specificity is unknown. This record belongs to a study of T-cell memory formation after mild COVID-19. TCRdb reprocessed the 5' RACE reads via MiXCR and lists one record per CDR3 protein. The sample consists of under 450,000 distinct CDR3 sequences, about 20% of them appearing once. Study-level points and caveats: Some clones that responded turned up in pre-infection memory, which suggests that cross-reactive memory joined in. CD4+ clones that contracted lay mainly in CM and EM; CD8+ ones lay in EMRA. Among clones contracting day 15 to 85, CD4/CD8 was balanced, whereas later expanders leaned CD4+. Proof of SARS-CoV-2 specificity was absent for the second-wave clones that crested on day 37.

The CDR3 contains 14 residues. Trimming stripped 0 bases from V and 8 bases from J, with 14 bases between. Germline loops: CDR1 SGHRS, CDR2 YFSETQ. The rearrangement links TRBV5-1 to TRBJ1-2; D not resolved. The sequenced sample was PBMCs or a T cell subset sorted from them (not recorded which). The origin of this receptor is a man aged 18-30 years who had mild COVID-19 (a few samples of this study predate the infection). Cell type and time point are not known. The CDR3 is CASSLENSPEGYTF. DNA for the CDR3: TGCGCCAGCAGCTTGGAGAACAGTCCTGAAGGCTACACCTTC.